This T cell receptor (beta chain) was recovered during a study of early T cells in non-severe SARS-CoV-2 infection (dated by TCRdb to the early 2020s). For context, the study as a whole: TCR sequencing used bulk RNA from unsorted whole blood, so alpha and beta chains could not be paired. Study-wide findings and limitations: VDJdb matching was skewed toward anti-spike CD8 responses and likely underestimated virus-specific expansions by missing private and CD4 specificities.

According to the germline V gene, CDR1 reads SNHLY and CDR2 reads FYNNEI. The CDR3 goes from the cysteine to the phenylalanine over 13 residues. Here the CDR3 DNA is all that survives: 39 bases in frame from base 1. V is reduced by 6 bases and J by 4 bases, leaving a spacing of 13 bases between them. Libraries were constructed by 5' RACE. TCRdb records NextSeq 500 as the sequencer. In the TCR library protocol, unique molecular identifiers were attached to individual cDNA molecules to correct for PCR bias and sequencing error. Both TCR alpha and beta chains were sequenced, and tight co-correlation was observed between alpha and beta sequence abundances in each sample. Turning to the authors' computational methods: Decombinator V4 was used to perform V gene, J gene and CDR3 annotation of TCR sequences. TCRs were defined as expanded if a significant change between any two time points was detected under a Poisson model with p below 0.0001. Abundances of TCRs were expressed as counts per million after normalisation to the total number of TCRs sequenced in each sample. MAIT TCRs were defined by TRAV1-2 paired with TRAJ12, TRAJ20 or TRAJ33, and iNKT TCRs by TRAV10 paired with TRAJ18. A search of VDJdb, accessed on 1 November 2021, was run for TCRs annotated to CMV, EBV and SARS-CoV-2, with TCRs annotated for multiple antigens excluded. TCRdb reran the public reads through fastp at Q25 and MiXCR, keeping productive beta chains. Each CDR3 protein appears once, grouped with its most common genes and DNA. It is TCRdb's table, rather than the study itself, that gives the V and J calls and clone size. For this sample the table gives about 64,000 distinct CDR3 sequences, of which 20% were detected only once. The ten largest clones capture 16% of the sample.

In regard to this clonotype: It has no known antigen specificity. Base qualities were left out, and no much larger clone turns up one base away.

The study was a case-control design nested within a healthcare worker cohort in London, UK, with weekly nasopharyngeal swab PCR tests and blood sampling. Between 23 and 31 March 2020, the week of the UK lockdown, healthcare workers were enrolled and then followed up weekly for as long as 16 weeks. Rearrangement joined TRBV2 to TRBJ2-7, with a weak D call of TRBD2 (5 bases match). The receptor comes from an adult who was a healthcare worker with PCR-confirmed SARS-CoV-2 infection or an uninfected control (not recorded which). The sample in question was whole blood, obtained at baseline. The nucleotide sequence reads TGTGCCAGCAGCACGGACGGAGGATACGAGCAGTACTTC. The translation is CASSTDGGYEQYF.